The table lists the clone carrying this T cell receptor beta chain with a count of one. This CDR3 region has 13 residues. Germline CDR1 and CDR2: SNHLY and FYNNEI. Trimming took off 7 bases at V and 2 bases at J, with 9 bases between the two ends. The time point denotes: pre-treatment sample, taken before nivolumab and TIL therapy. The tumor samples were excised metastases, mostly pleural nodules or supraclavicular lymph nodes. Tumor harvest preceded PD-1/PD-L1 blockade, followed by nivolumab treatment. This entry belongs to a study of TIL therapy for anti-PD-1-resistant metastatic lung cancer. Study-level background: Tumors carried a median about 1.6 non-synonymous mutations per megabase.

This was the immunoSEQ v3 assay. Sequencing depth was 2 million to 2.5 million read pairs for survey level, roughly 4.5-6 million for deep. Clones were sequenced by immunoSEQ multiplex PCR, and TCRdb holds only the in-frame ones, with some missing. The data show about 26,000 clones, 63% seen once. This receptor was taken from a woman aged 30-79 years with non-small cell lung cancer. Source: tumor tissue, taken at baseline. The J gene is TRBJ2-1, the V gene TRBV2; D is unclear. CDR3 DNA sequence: TGTGCCAGCACAGCGAGGACCTACAATGAGCAGTTCTTC. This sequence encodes CASTARTYNEQFF.